This T cell receptor (beta chain) was obtained from a study of CD8 T cells in ankylosing spondylitis. In regard to this clonotype: Its antigen is still unknown.

With 5 bases clipped from V and 6 bases from J, the junction kept 11 bases outside the gene matches. This CDR3 has 14 amino acids. The germline V gene has CDR1 DFQATT and CDR2 SNEGSKA (reference sequence). Using its own MiXCR run on the 5' RACE reads, TCRdb lists one record per CDR3 protein. The repertoire consists of about 400,000 distinct CDR3 sequences, with approximately 22% occurring once and the leading ten covering around 12%. General observations from the study: Significant enrichment of disease-linked clones was reported in matched ankylosing spondylitis synovial fluid. Ankylosing spondylitis blood appeared to carry a characteristic TCR beta motif of roughly eight highly homologous variants.

This chain links TRBV20-1 with TRBJ2-3; 7 positions match TRBD2. The TCR sequence derives from a male donor with ankylosing spondylitis or in good health (not recorded which). The sequenced sample consisted of blood, either unsorted or a sorted T cell fraction (not recorded which). The CDR3 DNA is TGCAGTGCTCCCCCCGCGCGGGGGTTCGATACGCAGTATTTT. Translating it yields CSAPPARGFDTQYF.